This T cell receptor beta chain was sequenced for a study of OX40 agonist ivuxolimab in advanced cancers. On the study more broadly: An anti-OX40 (CD134) antibody with agonistic activity, ivuxolimab, was administered to patients.

The study, taken as a whole, reports: At doses 0.1 to 3.0 mg/kg, CD4+ and CD8+ clones expanded. Partial responders receiving 0.1-3.0 mg/kg showed among the lowest clonal expansion.

Clones were read by immunoSEQ multiplex PCR, and TCRdb kept only the in-frame ones, dropping some. Of under 85,000 clones listed, 85% to 95% are singletons. The ends were cut back, 1 base at V and 0 bases at J, with 4 bases in the middle. The CDR3 has 14 residues. Germline-derived CDR1 and CDR2 are SEHNR and FQNEAQ (reference sequence). In the case of this clone: The antigen is unknown.

This TCR was sampled from an adult with an advanced solid tumor such as melanoma, head and neck, liver or kidney cancer. The chain recombines TRBV7-9 with TRBJ1-5; D is unclear. The sample was CD4+ or CD8+ T cells sorted from blood, taken in a trial of the OX40 agonist ivuxolimab. The CDR3 spells CASSLGDSNQPQHF. The CDR3, as DNA: TGTGCCAGCAGCTTAGGCGATAGCAATCAGCCCCAGCATTTT.